The 9 T cell receptor beta chains presented below share a single source sample, sequenced in a study of blood T cell repertoires in COVID-19. Produced via immunoSEQ multiplex PCR; TCRdb's table is partial and in-frame only. This table has tens of thousands of clones, over 75% appearing once. The sample consisted of peripheral blood. These TCRs come from a woman aged 55-70 years with active COVID-19.

This rearrangement joins TRBV10-1 to TRBJ2-5; D gene ambiguous. The CDR3 has 13 amino acids. With 3 bases removed from V and 5 bases from J, the gap between germline ends came to 10 bases. CDR1 and CDR2 (germline): WNHNN, SYGVQD (reference sequence). This CDR3 is CASSDPQAETQYF. As DNA, the CDR3 is TGCGCCAGCAGTGACCCCCAGGCGGAGACCCAGTACTTC.

The chain combines TRBV19 with TRBJ1-1; 10 bases line up with TRBD1. CDR1 is LNHDA, CDR2 SQIVND, per germline (reference sequence). The CDR3 contains 16 residues. The ends lost 7 bases at V and 0 bases at J; junction bases unmatched: 8. The CDR3 coding sequence is TGTGCCAGTACCGACAGGGGGCGCGGGTTGAACACTGAAGCTTTCTTT. Residues: CASTDRGRGLNTEAFF.

CDR3 region: CASTTDRFGRGSGANVLTF. CDR3 coding DNA: TGCGCCAGCACCACGGATAGGTTCGGGAGGGGCTCTGGGGCCAACGTCCTGACTTTC. V is TRBV5-1 and J is TRBJ2-6, with TRBD2 matching 8 bases. Germline assignment: CDR1 SGHRS and CDR2 YFSETQ. The CDR3 is 19 amino acids. Trimming at V came to 6 bases and at J to 0 bases, leaving 14 bases not matched to a gene. The entire variable domain, with the rest obtained from reference TRBV5-1 and TRBJ2-6, is as follows: KAGVTQTPRYLIKTRGQQVTLSCSPISGHRSVSWYQQTPGQGLQFLFEYFSETQRNKGNFPGRFSGRQFSNSRSEMNVSTLELGDSALYLCASTTDRFGRGSGANVLTFGAGSRLTVL.

The gene calls are TRBV18 and TRBJ1-1; 9 bases align to TRBD1. In germline, CDR1 is KGHSH, CDR2 LQKENI. The CDR3 loop spans 13 amino acids. After removal of 4 bases from V and 5 bases from J, the junction contained 2 bases not matched to a gene. The CDR3 is CASSRDRETEAFF. The CDR3 DNA reads as TGTGCCAGCTCACGGGACAGGGAAACTGAAGCTTTCTTT.

The chain has TRBV15 and TRBJ2-2; D not certain. In germline, CDR1 is LNHNV, CDR2 YYDKDF (reference sequence). The CDR3 spans 13 residues. V was trimmed by 7 bases and J by 3 bases, leaving 9 bases between them. CDR3 in amino acids: CATTLGYTGELFF. The CDR3 DNA sequence: TGTGCCACCACCCTCGGGTACACCGGGGAGCTGTTTTTT.

This rearrangement joins TRBV18 to TRBJ1-3; D may be TRBD1 (5 bases). The CDR3 is 16 residues long. CDR1 is KGHSH, CDR2 LQKENI, per germline. The V gene lost 2 bases and the J gene lost 0 bases, with 11 bases spanning the gap. CDR3 loop: CASSPNLDSSGNTIYF. CDR3 coding DNA: TGTGCCAGCTCACCAAACCTTGACAGCTCTGGAAACACCATATATTTT. Drawing the rest from reference TRBV18 and TRBJ1-3, the complete variable domain is NAGVMQNPRHLVRRRGQEARLRCSPMKGHSHVYWYRQLPEEGLKFMVYLQKENIIDESGMPKERFSAEFPKEGPSILRIQQVVRGDSAAYFCASSPNLDSSGNTIYFGEGSWLTVV.

This clone has more than one count but fewer than ten. The chain joins TRBV7-9 to TRBJ1-2; D call uncertain. Germline CDR1 is SEHNR and CDR2 is FQNEAQ (reference sequence). The CDR3 spans 13 residues. The V end was cut by 6 bases, the J end by 4 bases, with 12 bases between. CDR3 DNA sequence: TGTGCCAGCAGTTATCCCCGGGGCTATGGCTACACCTTC. Its protein is CASSYPRGYGYTF.

The J gene is TRBJ1-2, the V gene TRBV12-3 or TRBV12-4, with D tentatively TRBD1 (5 bases). V gave up 9 bases and J gave up 5 bases, with 13 bases separating them. This CDR3 contains 12 residues. Written as DNA, the CDR3 is TGTGCCAGTTGGGACGGGAGGTATGGCTACACCTTC. Translated, it gives CASWDGRYGYTF.

This clone was picked up one time. This rearrangement joins TRBV7-6 to TRBJ2-3; D is perhaps TRBD2 (5 bases). Germline V gene lookup returns CDR1 SGHVS and CDR2 FNYEAQ. The CDR3 spans 15 residues. The V end was cut by 2 bases, the J end by 0 bases, with 9 bases between. This chain's CDR3 is CASSLRLASTDTQYF. The CDR3 DNA reads as TGTGCCAGCAGCTTACGGCTAGCTAGCACAGATACGCAGTATTTT.